One and the same sample provided the 32 T cell receptor beta chains below, sequenced in a study of patients and donors after allogeneic stem cell transplantation. TCRdb used MiXCR to reprocess the RT-PCR reads, holding one entry per CDR3 protein. The data show about 110,000 distinct CDR3 sequences, approximately 40% seen once. Material for sequencing was blood, either unsorted or a sorted T cell fraction (not recorded which). Receptors were obtained from a human donor who was either an allogeneic HSCT recipient or a stem cell or donor lymphocyte infusion donor (not recorded which). It is not recorded whose cells these are; they may come from a transplant donor.

V usage is TRBV27 and J usage is TRBJ2-6; 8 bases map to TRBD1. CDR1 and CDR2 (germline): MNHEY, SMNVEV (reference sequence). The V segment lost 5 bases and the J segment 1 base; nucleotides outside the gene matches: 10. The CDR3 covers 18 residues. CDR3: CASSTPRGPRSGANVLTF. Written as DNA, the CDR3 is TGTGCCAGCAGTACCCCCAGGGGGCCTAGATCTGGGGCCAACGTCCTGACTTTC.

The chain carries TRBV29-1 and TRBJ2-3; 10 bases are a match to TRBD2. V dropped 4 bases and J dropped 8; count of bases not matched to a gene: 9. Germline loops: CDR1 SQVTM, CDR2 ANQGSEA. This CDR3 contains 14 residues. DNA for the CDR3: TGCAGCGTTGGGGCTAGCGGGAGCATGGGTACGCAGTATTTT. It translates to CSVGASGSMGTQYF.

The table lists this clonotype with many counts. The rearrangement uses TRBV3-1 and TRBJ1-5, with a weak D call TRBD1 (5 bases). V was cut by 6 bases and J by 1 base, with 7 bases left in between. The CDR3 runs 13 residues. CDR1 LGHDT and CDR2 YNNKEL come from the germline V gene (reference sequence). The CDR3 coding sequence is TGTGCCAGCAGTCAGGGAAGCAATCAGCCCCAGCATTTT. It is translated as CASSQGSNQPQHF.

The V call is TRBV28, the J call TRBJ2-5; the D call may be TRBD1 or TRBD2 (5 bases each). Germline-derived CDR1 and CDR2 are MDHEN and SYDVKM. The CDR3 length is 12 residues. Trimming stripped 6 bases from V and 10 bases from J, with 15 bases between. CDR3 nucleotide sequence: TGTGCCAGCAGCCGGGGAGAAGGGGACCAGTACTTC. Its translation is CASSRGEGDQYF.

The chain links TRBV7-8 to TRBJ2-1; TRBD1 or TRBD2 may be the D gene (5 bases each). Germline V CDR1 and CDR2: SGHVS, FQNEAQ. CDR3 length: 14 residues. Between the trimmed V and J ends, which lost 6 bases and 5 bases, there was a span of 14 bases. CDR3 nucleotide sequence: TGTGCCAGCAGAAAACCCGGGACGAACAATGAGCAGTTCTTC. Amino acids: CASRKPGTNNEQFF.

The rearrangement uses TRBV15 and TRBJ1-1; 8 nucleotides agree with TRBD1. CDR1 and CDR2 (germline): LNHNV, YYDKDF (reference sequence). The CDR3 has 16 residues. V dropped 0 bases and J dropped 4; count of bases not matched to a gene: 7. The CDR3 sequence: CATSREVSRGLTEAFF. The CDR3 DNA follows: TGTGCCACCAGCAGAGAAGTGTCCAGGGGGCTCACTGAAGCTTTCTTT.

The chain couples TRBV7-2 to TRBJ2-1; D unresolved. This CDR3 is 15 amino acids long. Germline loops: CDR1 SGHTA, CDR2 FQGNSA. V was cut by 0 bases and J by 5 bases, with 11 bases left in between. CDR3 in amino acids: CASSLAGPRDNEQFF. The CDR3 region has the DNA TGTGCCAGCAGCTTAGCCGGGCCAAGGGACAATGAGCAGTTCTTC.

This clonotype was seen a handful of times. The chain has TRBV20-1 and TRBJ2-3; possibly TRBD1 for D (6 bases). The CDR3 loop spans 13 amino acids. CDR1 is DFQATT and CDR2 is SNEGSKA in the germline V gene (reference sequence). The CDR3 reads CSPGQSYTDTQYF. The CDR3 bases are TGCAGCCCTGGACAGTCATACACAGATACGCAGTATTTT.

In its sample, this clonotype was seen a few times. The chain recombines TRBV29-1 with TRBJ2-7, with TRBD1 matching over 7 bases. The CDR3 extends over 14 amino acids. The germline CDR1 and CDR2 sequences are SQVTM and ANQGSEA. After removal of 1 base from V and 4 bases from J, the junction contained 7 bases not matched to a gene. The DNA of the CDR3 is TGCAGCGTTGAAGTGTTCCAGGGGGTGTACGAGCAGTACTTC. Its protein product is CSVEVFQGVYEQYF.

This rearrangement joins TRBV24-1 to TRBJ2-1; D is perhaps TRBD2 (5 bases). The V gene's germline CDR1 is KGHDR and CDR2 SFDVKD. V was trimmed by 9 bases and J by 7 bases, leaving 24 bases between them. The CDR3 extends over 16 amino acids. The CDR3 bases are TGTGCCACCTGTTTCGATTTGAAGAGGGAGCGGAATGAGCAGTTCTTC. Translating it yields CATCFDLKRERNEQFF.

The chain combines TRBV6-6 with TRBJ2-7; D is unclear. The CDR3 totals 10 residues. Germline-derived CDR1 and CDR2 are MNHNY and SVGAGI (reference sequence). Trimming took 5 bases from V and 3 from J, leaving 2 bases between them. The chain's CDR3 is CASSGYEQYF. In nucleotides, the CDR3 is TGTGCCAGCAGTGGCTACGAGCAGTACTTC.

V is TRBV5-1 and J is TRBJ2-7; possible D gene TRBD1, 5 bases. Trimming shortened V by 4 bases and J by 2 bases, and 16 bases separated the two germline ends. CDR1 SGHRS and CDR2 YFSETQ come from the germline V gene. The length of the CDR3 is 15 residues. This CDR3 reads CASSALFPTAYEQYF. The CDR3 DNA is TGCGCCAGCAGCGCCCTTTTTCCGACAGCCTACGAGCAGTACTTC. Drawing the rest from reference TRBV5-1 and TRBJ2-7, the complete variable domain is KAGVTQTPRYLIKTRGQQVTLSCSPISGHRSVSWYQQTPGQGLQFLFEYFSETQRNKGNFPGRFSGRQFSNSRSEMNVSTLELGDSALYLCASSALFPTAYEQYFGPGTRLTVT.

This sequence joins TRBV15 and TRBJ2-1, with 7 bases matching TRBD1. The CDR3 is 14 amino acids. The germline V gene encodes CDR1 LNHNV and CDR2 YYDKDF (reference sequence). With 7 bases clipped from V and 0 bases from J, the junction kept 3 bases outside the gene matches. CDR3 sequence reads: CATTAGGSYNEQFF. The CDR3 DNA reads TGTGCCACCACTGCAGGGGGCTCCTACAATGAGCAGTTCTTC.

This CDR3 is CATSDIKQGARTDTQYF. The CDR3 bases are TGTGCCACCAGTGACATCAAACAGGGGGCAAGGACAGATACGCAGTATTTT. The chain combines TRBV24-1 with TRBJ2-3, with 9 bases matching TRBD1. The ends lost 4 bases at V and 3 bases at J; junction bases unmatched: 10. The length of the CDR3 is 17 residues. The V gene's germline CDR1 is KGHDR and CDR2 SFDVKD.

This chain uses TRBV29-1 with TRBJ2-1; 14 positions match TRBD2. J gave up 10 bases and V 5 bases, and 16 bases lay outside the gene matches. CDR1 SQVTM and CDR2 ANQGSEA come from the germline V gene. This CDR3 is 17 amino acids long. The CDR3 DNA sequence: TGCAGCGTTCGGGGCGCAGGGGGGACTAGCGGGAGTGGCGAGCAGTTCTTC. It is translated as CSVRGAGGTSGSGEQFF.

The chain employs TRBV12-5 and TRBJ2-6; weak D call: TRBD2 (5 bases). The length of the CDR3 is 16 residues. Germline CDR1 LGHNT, CDR2 FRNRAP. Trimming left V 1 base short and J 2 bases short, with 9 bases between. CDR3 sequence: CASGLDLATGANVLTF. The CDR3 DNA sequence: TGTGCTAGTGGTTTGGACCTAGCAACTGGGGCCAACGTCCTGACTTTC.

This clonotype was seen more than once but under ten times. The chain couples TRBV20-1 to TRBJ1-1, with D unclear. Per germline, CDR1 DFQATT and CDR2 SNEGSKA (reference sequence). V lost 4 bases and J lost 0, with 15 bases in between. This CDR3 contains 15 residues. DNA for the CDR3: TGCAGTGCTACACCATCCTTGGTGGTGAACACTGAAGCTTTCTTT. It translates to CSATPSLVVNTEAFF.

This clonotype came up a few times. The chain links TRBV20-1 to TRBJ2-1; perhaps TRBD2 as D (7 bases). The germline gives CDR1 DFQATT, CDR2 SNEGSKA (reference sequence). Trimming cost V 3 bases and J 8 bases, with 20 bases left between them. This CDR3 contains 15 residues. Written as DNA, the CDR3 is TGCAGTGCTAGCCTCGCGGGGGCCCGTTTCGATGAGCAGTTCTTC. Translated, it gives CSASLAGARFDEQFF.

This sequence joins TRBV11-3 and TRBJ2-1; 9 bases line up with TRBD2. The CDR3 totals 20 residues. With 1 base clipped from V and 1 base from J, the junction kept 14 bases outside the gene matches. Germline V CDR1 and CDR2: SGHNT, YENEEA. This chain's CDR3 is CASSLVGGLAGPSSYNEQFF. Written as DNA, the CDR3 is TGTGCCAGCAGCTTAGTCGGTGGCCTAGCGGGACCCTCTTCCTACAATGAGCAGTTCTTC.

This clonotype was counted once. The V call is TRBV27, the J call TRBJ2-2; no definite D call. The V end lost 6 bases, the J end lost 5 bases, and 7 bases lay between the germline ends. The CDR3 has 12 residues. Germline V lookup: CDR1 MNHEY, CDR2 SMNVEV (reference sequence). The CDR3 DNA is TGTGCCAGCAGGGTCCAGACCGGGGAGCTGTTTTTT. Translating gives CASRVQTGELFF.

The J gene is TRBJ2-1, the V gene TRBV24-1; a possible D gene is TRBD1 (5 bases). The CDR3 consists of 12 residues. Between the trimmed V and J ends, which lost 8 bases and 7 bases, there was a span of 11 bases. CDR1 and CDR2 (germline): KGHDR, SFDVKD. This chain's CDR3 is CATKIPGNEQFF. The DNA for the CDR3 is TGTGCCACCAAGATTCCAGGGAATGAGCAGTTCTTC.

The chain couples TRBV5-1 to TRBJ2-1, with D perhaps TRBD1 or TRBD2 (5 bases each). The CDR3 runs 15 residues. Germline V gene sequence: CDR1 SGHRS, CDR2 YFSETQ. Between the trimmed V and J ends, which lost 3 bases and 1 base, there was a span of 11 bases. For the CDR3, the DNA is TGCGCCAGCAGCTACGAGGGGATGTCCTACAATGAGCAGTTCTTC. This codes for CASSYEGMSYNEQFF.

This clonotype was counted a few times. The chain has TRBV20-1 and TRBJ2-7; no clear D gene. Per germline, CDR1 DFQATT and CDR2 SNEGSKA (reference sequence). The CDR3 sequence is 13 residues long. Trimming pared 6 bases from V and 0 bases from J, leaving 12 bases between. In DNA, the CDR3 is TGCAGTGCGCCCGGCGGTCGCTCCTACGAGCAGTACTTC. It encodes CSAPGGRSYEQYF.

This clonotype was picked up a small number of times. The gene calls are TRBV7-9 and TRBJ1-4, with D possibly being TRBD1 (6 bases). Germline-derived CDR1 and CDR2 are SEHNR and FQNEAQ (reference sequence). The ends were cut back, 0 bases at V and 5 bases at J, with 13 bases in the middle. The CDR3 runs to 16 residues. CDR3 loop: CASSLADSVTNEKLFF. The CDR3 region has the DNA TGTGCCAGCAGCTTAGCGGACAGCGTTACAAATGAAAAACTGTTTTTT. The variable domain in full, with the rest retrieved from reference TRBV7-9 and TRBJ1-4, is DTGVSQNPRHKITKRGQNVTFRCDPISEHNRLYWYRQTLGQGPEFLTYFQNEAQLEKSRLLSDRFSAERPKGSFSTLEIQRTEQGDSAMYLCASSLADSVTNEKLFFGSGTQLSVL.

This clonotype turned up a few times. The chain employs TRBV6-5 and TRBJ1-1; D might be TRBD1 (6 bases). CDR1 MNHEY and CDR2 SVGAGI come from the germline V gene. The CDR3 totals 14 residues. Between the trimmed V and J ends, which lost 6 bases and 4 bases, there was a span of 15 bases. The CDR3 region is CASRPDRPGTEAFF. The CDR3 nucleotides are TGTGCCAGCAGACCCGACAGGCCGGGCACTGAAGCTTTCTTT.

This clonotype came up a few times. This chain connects TRBV12-3 or TRBV12-4 to TRBJ2-1, with a weak D call TRBD1 (5 bases). The V end was cut by 5 bases, the J end by 6 bases, with 8 bases between. The CDR3 covers 12 residues. The CDR3 is CASSPQGNEQFF. As DNA, the CDR3 is TGTGCCAGCAGTCCCCAGGGCAATGAGCAGTTCTTC.

In its sample, this clonotype was seen a few times. J is TRBJ2-1 and V is TRBV9; 11 nucleotides match TRBD2. Germline V gene lookup returns CDR1 SGDLS and CDR2 YYNGEE. This CDR3 comprises 16 residues. V lost 0 bases and J lost 8; bases outside the gene matches: 7. The CDR3 DNA sequence: TGTGCCAGCAGCGTAGTCGCTAGCGGGAGGTTGGATGAGCAGTTCTTC. Its protein is CASSVVASGRLDEQFF.

This clonotype was seen more than once but under ten times. This rearrangement joins TRBV6-5 to TRBJ2-3; no definite D call. The ends were cut back, 7 bases at V and 2 bases at J, with 7 bases in the middle. CDR1 MNHEY and CDR2 SVGAGI come from the germline V gene. This CDR3 has 12 amino acids. The DNA of the CDR3 is TGTGCCAGCAAGGGCTTCACAGATACGCAGTATTTT. Protein: CASKGFTDTQYF.

The rearrangement links TRBV13 to TRBJ2-7; a possible D gene is TRBD2 (5 bases). This CDR3 is 16 amino acids long. CDR1 is PRHDT and CDR2 is FYEKMQ in the germline V gene (reference sequence). The germline V and J ends were trimmed by 3 bases and 0 bases, with 15 bases remaining between them. The CDR3 here is CASSFSGWQSSYEQYF. In nucleotides, the CDR3 is TGTGCCAGCAGCTTTTCGGGGTGGCAGAGCTCCTACGAGCAGTACTTC.

CDR3 sequence reads: CASSLSVYGTDTQYF. The CDR3 DNA reads as TGTGCCAGCAGCCTCTCCGTATATGGCACAGATACGCAGTATTTT. The chain combines TRBV7-2 with TRBJ2-3; D is uncertain. The V end lost 5 bases, the J end lost 1 base, and 13 bases lay between the germline ends. The CDR3 runs 15 residues. Germline assignment: CDR1 SGHTA and CDR2 FQGNSA.

This clonotype was counted a few times. The DNA for the CDR3 is TGTGCCAGCAGTTCGCCGACAGGCCCGGCAAGTGGCTACACCTTC. Translated, it gives CASSSPTGPASGYTF. The chain links TRBV12-3 or TRBV12-4 to TRBJ1-2; D may be TRBD1 (6 bases). This CDR3 is built from 15 residues. V lost 4 bases to trimming and J lost 7 bases, with 19 bases between them.

For the CDR3, the DNA is TGTGCCAGCAGTTACTCCTGGACAGGGGGCAACTACGAGCAGTACTTC. The encoded protein is CASSYSWTGGNYEQYF. J is TRBJ2-7 and V is TRBV6-5, with TRBD1 matching 11 bases. Germline V gene data show CDR1 as MNHEY and CDR2 as SVGAGI. The V and J ends lost 0 bases and 3 bases, in that order; junction bases with no gene match: 4. The CDR3 spans 16 residues.